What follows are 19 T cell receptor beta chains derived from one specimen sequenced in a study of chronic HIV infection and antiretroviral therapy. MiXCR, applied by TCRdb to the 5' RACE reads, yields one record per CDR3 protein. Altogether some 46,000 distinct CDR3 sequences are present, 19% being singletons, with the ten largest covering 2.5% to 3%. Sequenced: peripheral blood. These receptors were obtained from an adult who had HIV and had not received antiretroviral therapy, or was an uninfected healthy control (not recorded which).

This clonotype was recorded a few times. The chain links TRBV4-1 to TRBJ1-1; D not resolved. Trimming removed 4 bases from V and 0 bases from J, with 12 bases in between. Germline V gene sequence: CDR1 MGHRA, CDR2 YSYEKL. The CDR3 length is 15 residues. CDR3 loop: CASSPPGSMNTEAFF. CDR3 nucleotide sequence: TGCGCCAGCAGCCCCCCCGGCAGCATGAACACTGAAGCTTTCTTT.

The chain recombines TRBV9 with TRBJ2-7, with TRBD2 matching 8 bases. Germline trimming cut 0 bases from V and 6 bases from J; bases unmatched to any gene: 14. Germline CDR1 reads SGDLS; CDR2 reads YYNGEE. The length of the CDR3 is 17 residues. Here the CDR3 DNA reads TGTGCCAGCAGCGTAGCGGGTAGCGGGAATAGAAACTCCGAGCAGTACTTC. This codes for CASSVAGSGNRNSEQYF.

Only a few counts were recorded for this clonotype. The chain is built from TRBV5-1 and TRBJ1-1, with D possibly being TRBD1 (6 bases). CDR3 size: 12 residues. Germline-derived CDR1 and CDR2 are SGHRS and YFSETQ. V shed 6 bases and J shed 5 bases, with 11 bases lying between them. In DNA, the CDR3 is TGCGCCAGCAATCGAGGGGGGACTGAAGCTTTCTTT. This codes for CASNRGGTEAFF.

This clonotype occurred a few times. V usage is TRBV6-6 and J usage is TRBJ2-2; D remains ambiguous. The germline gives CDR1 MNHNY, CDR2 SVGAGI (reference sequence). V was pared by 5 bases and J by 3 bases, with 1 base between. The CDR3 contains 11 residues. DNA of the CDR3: TGTGCCAGCAGTGACACCGGGGAGCTGTTTTTT. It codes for CASSDTGELFF.

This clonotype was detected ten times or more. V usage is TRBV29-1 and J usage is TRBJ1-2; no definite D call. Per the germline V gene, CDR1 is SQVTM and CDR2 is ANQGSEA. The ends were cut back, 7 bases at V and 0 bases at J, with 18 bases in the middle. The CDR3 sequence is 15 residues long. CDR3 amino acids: CSADGPPPSNYGYTF. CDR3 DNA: TGCAGCGCCGACGGACCTCCGCCATCTAACTATGGCTACACCTTC.

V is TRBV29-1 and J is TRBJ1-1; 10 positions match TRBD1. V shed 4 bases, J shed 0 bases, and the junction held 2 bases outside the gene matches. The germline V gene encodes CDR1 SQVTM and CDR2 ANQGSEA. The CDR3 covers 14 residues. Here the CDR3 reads CSVGQGAMNTEAFF. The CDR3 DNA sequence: TGCAGCGTTGGACAGGGGGCGATGAACACTGAAGCTTTCTTT. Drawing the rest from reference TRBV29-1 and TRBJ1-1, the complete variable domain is SAVISQKPSRDICQRGTSLTIQCQVDSQVTMMFWYRQQPGQSLTLIATANQGSEATYESGFVIDKFPISRPNLTFSTLTVSNMSPEDSSIYLCSVGQGAMNTEAFFGQGTRLTVV.

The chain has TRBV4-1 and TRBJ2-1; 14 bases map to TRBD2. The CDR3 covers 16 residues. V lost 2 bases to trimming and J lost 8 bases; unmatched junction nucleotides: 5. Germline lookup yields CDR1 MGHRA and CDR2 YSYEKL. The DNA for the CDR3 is TGCGCCAGCAGCCAACCGACTAGCGGGAGGGGGGATGAGCAGTTCTTC. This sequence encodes CASSQPTSGRGDEQFF.

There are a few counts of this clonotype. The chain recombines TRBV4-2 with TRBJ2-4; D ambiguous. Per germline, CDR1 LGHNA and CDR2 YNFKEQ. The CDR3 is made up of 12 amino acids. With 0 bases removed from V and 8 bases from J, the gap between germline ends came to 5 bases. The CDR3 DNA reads TGTGCCAGCAGCCAAGATGGATACATTCAGTACTTC. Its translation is CASSQDGYIQYF.

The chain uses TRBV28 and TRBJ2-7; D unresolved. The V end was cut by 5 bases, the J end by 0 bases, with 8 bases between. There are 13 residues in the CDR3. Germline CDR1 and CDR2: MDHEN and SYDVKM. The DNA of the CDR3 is TGTGCCAGCAGTGAGACGGTCTCCTACGAGCAGTACTTC. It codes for CASSETVSYEQYF.

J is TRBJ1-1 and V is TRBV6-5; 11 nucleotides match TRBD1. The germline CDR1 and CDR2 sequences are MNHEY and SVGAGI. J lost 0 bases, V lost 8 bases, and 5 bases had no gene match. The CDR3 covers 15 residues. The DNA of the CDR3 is TGTGCCAGCTCCTCGGACAGGGGGCTGAACACTGAAGCTTTCTTT. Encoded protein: CASSSDRGLNTEAFF.

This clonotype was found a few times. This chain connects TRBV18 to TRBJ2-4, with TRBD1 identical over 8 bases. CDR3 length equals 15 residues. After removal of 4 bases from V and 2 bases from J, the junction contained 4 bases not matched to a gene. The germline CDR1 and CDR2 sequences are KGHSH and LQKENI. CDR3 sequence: CASSRTGMTKNIQYF. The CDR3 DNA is TGTGCCAGCTCACGGACAGGGATGACCAAAAACATTCAGTACTTC.

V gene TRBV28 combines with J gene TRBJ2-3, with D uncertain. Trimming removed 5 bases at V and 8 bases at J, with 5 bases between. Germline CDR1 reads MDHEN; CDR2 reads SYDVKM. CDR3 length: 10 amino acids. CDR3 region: CASSTSTQYF. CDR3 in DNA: TGTGCCAGCAGTACCAGTACGCAGTATTTT. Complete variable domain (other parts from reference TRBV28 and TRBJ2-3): DVKVTQSSRYLVKRTGEKVFLECVQDMDHENMFWYRQDPGLGLRLIYFSYDVKMKEKGDIPEGYSVSREKKERFSLILESASTNQTSMYLCASSTSTQYFGPGTRLTVL.

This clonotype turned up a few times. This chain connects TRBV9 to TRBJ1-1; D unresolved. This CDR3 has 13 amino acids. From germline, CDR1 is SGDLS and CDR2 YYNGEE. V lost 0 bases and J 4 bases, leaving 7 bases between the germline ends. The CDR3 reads CASSVGPGTEAFF. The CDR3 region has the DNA TGTGCCAGCAGCGTAGGACCAGGCACTGAAGCTTTCTTT.

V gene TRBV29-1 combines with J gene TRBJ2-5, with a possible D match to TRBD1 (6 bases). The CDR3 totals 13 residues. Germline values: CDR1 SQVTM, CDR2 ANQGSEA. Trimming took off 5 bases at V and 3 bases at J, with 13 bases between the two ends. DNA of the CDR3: TGCAGCGTTCGTATTGACAGGAAAGAGACCCAGTACTTC. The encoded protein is CSVRIDRKETQYF. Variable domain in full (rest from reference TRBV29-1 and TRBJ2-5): SAVISQKPSRDICQRGTSLTIQCQVDSQVTMMFWYRQQPGQSLTLIATANQGSEATYESGFVIDKFPISRPNLTFSTLTVSNMSPEDSSIYLCSVRIDRKETQYFGPGTRLLVL.

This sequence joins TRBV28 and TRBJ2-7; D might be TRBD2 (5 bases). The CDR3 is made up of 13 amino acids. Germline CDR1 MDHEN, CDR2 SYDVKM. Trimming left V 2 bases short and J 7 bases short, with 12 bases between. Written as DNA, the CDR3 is TGTGCCAGCAGTTTAGGCCTAGCCCGGGAGCAGTACTTC. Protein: CASSLGLAREQYF. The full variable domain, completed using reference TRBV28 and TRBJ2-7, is DVKVTQSSRYLVKRTGEKVFLECVQDMDHENMFWYRQDPGLGLRLIYFSYDVKMKEKGDIPEGYSVSREKKERFSLILESASTNQTSMYLCASSLGLAREQYFGPGTRLTVT.

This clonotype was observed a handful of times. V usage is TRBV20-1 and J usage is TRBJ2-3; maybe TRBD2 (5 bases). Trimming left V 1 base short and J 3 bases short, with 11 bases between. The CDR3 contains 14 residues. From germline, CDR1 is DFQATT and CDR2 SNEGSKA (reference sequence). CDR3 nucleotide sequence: TGCAGTGCTAGAGCGTCAGCGGCGACAGATACGCAGTATTTT. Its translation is CSARASAATDTQYF.

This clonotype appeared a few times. CDR3 sequence reads: CASSTRTETYEQYF. As DNA, the CDR3 is TGTGCCAGCAGCACTCGGACGGAGACCTACGAGCAGTACTTC. The chain joins TRBV9 to TRBJ2-7; D gene ambiguous. Germline values: CDR1 SGDLS, CDR2 YYNGEE. There are 14 residues in the CDR3. V lost 4 bases, J lost 2 bases, and 13 bases lay in between.

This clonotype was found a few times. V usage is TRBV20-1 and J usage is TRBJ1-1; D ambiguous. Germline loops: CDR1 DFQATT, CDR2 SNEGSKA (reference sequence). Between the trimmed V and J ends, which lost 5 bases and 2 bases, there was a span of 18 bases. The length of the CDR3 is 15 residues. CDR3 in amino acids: CSAQSTVQSNTEAFF. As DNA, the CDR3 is TGCAGTGCTCAGTCTACGGTCCAATCTAACACTGAAGCTTTCTTT.

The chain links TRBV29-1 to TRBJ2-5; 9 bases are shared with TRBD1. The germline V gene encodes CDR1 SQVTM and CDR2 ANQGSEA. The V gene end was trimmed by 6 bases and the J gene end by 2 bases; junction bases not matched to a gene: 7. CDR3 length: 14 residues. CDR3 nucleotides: TGCAGCGTGCCGGGACAGGGACTTCAAGAGACCCAGTACTTC. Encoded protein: CSVPGQGLQETQYF.